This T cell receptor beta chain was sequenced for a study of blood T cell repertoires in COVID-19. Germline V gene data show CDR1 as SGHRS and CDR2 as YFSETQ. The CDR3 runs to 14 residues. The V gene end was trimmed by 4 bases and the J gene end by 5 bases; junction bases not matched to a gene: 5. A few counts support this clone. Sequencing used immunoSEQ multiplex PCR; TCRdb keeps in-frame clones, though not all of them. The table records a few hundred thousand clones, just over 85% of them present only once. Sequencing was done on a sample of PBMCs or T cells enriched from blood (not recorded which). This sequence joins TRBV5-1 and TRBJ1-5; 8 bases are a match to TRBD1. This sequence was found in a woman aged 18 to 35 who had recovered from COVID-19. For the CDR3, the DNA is TGCGCCAGCAGCCCAGGGGGCCTAGATCAGCCCCAGCATTTT. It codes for CASSPGGLDQPQHF.